This TCR beta chain was found in a study of T-cell memory formation after mild COVID-19. Study summary: For the most part, TCR clusters were specific to one donor. Broader study findings: A subset of responding clones appeared in pre-infection memory, suggesting cross-reactive memory joined.

Barcoded TCR alpha and TCR beta cDNA libraries with UMIs came from 5'RACE using constant-segment primers. Each CDR3 protein gets one entry after TCRdb re-called the 5' RACE reads with MiXCR. Seen here are hundreds of thousands of distinct CDR3 sequences, 16% observed once, and the top ten hold approximately 21%. The germline V and J ends were trimmed by 6 bases and 6 bases, with 20 bases remaining between them. The CDR3 consists of 15 residues. The V gene's germline CDR1 is MNHNS and CDR2 SASEGT. In its sample, this clonotype was seen a few times. The antigen is undetermined. The origin of this receptor is a young man who had mild COVID-19 (a few samples of this study predate the infection). Cell type and time point are not known. The chain has TRBV6-1 and TRBJ1-2, with TRBD1 as a possible D gene (6 bases). The source material was PBMCs or a T cell subset sorted from them (not recorded which). The CDR3 region has the DNA TGTGCCAGCAGCCTCGGGTTGGGGGGGCTGGATGGCTACACCTTC. Residues: CASSLGLGGLDGYTF.